This T cell receptor (beta chain) is drawn from a study of blood T cell repertoires in COVID-19. Study context: Acute-phase and convalescent COVID-19 samples originated in the United States, Italy and Spain. T cells, B-cell-depleted T cells, or PBMCs supplied cDNA or gDNA.

Method: immunoSEQ multiplex PCR; TCRdb's copy keeps in-frame clones and lacks some. The table has under 130,000 clones, roughly nine tenths seen once. Germline assignment: CDR1 MNHEY and CDR2 SMNVEV (reference sequence). This CDR3 is built from 13 residues. Trimming took 7 bases from V and 9 from J; bases not matched to a gene: 8. This TCR came from a woman at least 80 years old in a cohort sampled during active COVID-19. The chain uses TRBV27 and TRBJ2-1; 8 nucleotides match TRBD2. The sample was peripheral blood. CDR3 coding DNA: TGTGCCAGCAAGTCGCCGGCGGGAGGTGAGCAGTTCTTC. Translation gives CASKSPAGGEQFF.